This T cell receptor beta chain is from a study of blood T cell repertoires in COVID-19 (dated by TCRdb to 2019 to 2021). About the study as a whole: Samples from collaborators originated in the United States, Italy and Spain and spanned both the acute and convalescent phases of COVID-19. The prospective study material was composed of cDNA or gDNA derived from T cells, B-cell-depleted T cells, or PBMCs. The dataset comprised deeply sampled blood TCRbeta repertoires from subjects exposed to, actively infected with, or recovered from COVID-19. A freely available public database, intended as a resource for researchers studying the immune response to SARS-CoV-2, is where the repertoires were released. Samples were obtained from the ongoing ImmuneRACE study (first 160 participants) and from about 1,300 subjects provided by 6 global collaborators. A de-identified subject ID, COVID-19 status, age in years and sex were almost always included in the sample metadata. Where available, HLA class I and class II types were obtained from metadata supplied by the sample provider rather than from assay-based typing. What the research found in general, with its limitations: The quantity of clinical and demographic metadata differed by source and by participant and was supplied without curation.

V lost 2 bases and J lost 6 bases; the stretch between them is 16 bases long. Inclusive of the bounding cysteine and phenylalanine, the CDR3 is 15 residues long. CDR3 DNA is the only sequence kept; it has 45 bases, read in frame from the first base. From the germline V gene, CDR1 is SGHAT and CDR2 is FQNNGV. About this clone: Its antigen is unknown. Base qualities are not at hand, and no much larger clone is one base apart.

Whole blood was collected in K2EDTA tubes by collaborating institutions according to the institutions' own protocols. For TCRbeta analysis, collaborators shipped samples as frozen whole blood, isolated PBMCs, or DNA extracted from either of those sample types. The immunoSEQ Assay, a bias-controlled multiplex PCR, was used to amplify TCRbeta CDR3 regions from genomic DNA. The original pipeline was this. The number of nucleated cells in each sample was estimated by amplification of reference gene primers within the assay. To quantify the absolute abundance of each unique TCRbeta CDR3 rearrangement, sequence reads were collapsed and filtered. Productive Simpson clonality was computed per sample as the square root of Simpson's diversity index over productive rearrangements. TCRdb's version of the immuneACCESS table is confined to in-frame rearrangements and falls short of the full clone set. An unresolved V gene accounts for under half of the shortfall where checked; the remainder is of unknown origin. That table supplies the V and J calls and clone size; D and trimming were determined from the DNA. The sample includes 55,000 to 70,000 clones, with about 90% observed a single time. About 7% of the sample is taken by the ten largest.

The rearrangement joined TRBV11-2 to TRBJ1-1; the D segment cannot be called with confidence. The sample consisted of peripheral blood. This sequence originates from a man in his sixties with active or convalescent COVID-19. The nucleotide sequence reads TGTGCCAGCAGCTTACGAGGGCAGGTAGCCGCTGAAGCTTTCTTT. This codes for CASSLRGQVAAEAFF.